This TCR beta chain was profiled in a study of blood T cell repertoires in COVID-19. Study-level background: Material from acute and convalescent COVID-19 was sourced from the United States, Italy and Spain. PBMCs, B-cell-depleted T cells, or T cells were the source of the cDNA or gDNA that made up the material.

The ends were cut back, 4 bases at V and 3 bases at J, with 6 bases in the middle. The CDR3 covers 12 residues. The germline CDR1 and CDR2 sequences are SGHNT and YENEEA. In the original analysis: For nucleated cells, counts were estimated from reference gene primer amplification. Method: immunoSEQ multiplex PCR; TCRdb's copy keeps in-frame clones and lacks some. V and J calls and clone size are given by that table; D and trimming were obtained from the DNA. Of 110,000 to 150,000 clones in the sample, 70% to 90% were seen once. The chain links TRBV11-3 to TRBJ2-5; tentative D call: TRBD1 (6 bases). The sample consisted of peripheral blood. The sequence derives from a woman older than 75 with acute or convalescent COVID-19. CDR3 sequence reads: CASSSGEETQYF. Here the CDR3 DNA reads TGTGCCAGCAGCTCAGGGGAAGAGACCCAGTACTTC.